The 17 T cell receptor beta chains reported below all come from one sample, sequenced in a study of beta chain features in type 1 diabetes. General observations from the study: Within each of all four CD4+ subsets, Type 1 diabetes patients had TCRB CDR3s that were moderately but significantly shorter.

No antigens are known for them. The sequenced template was cDNA made from the entire isolated RNA. TCRdb's table, derived via immunoSEQ multiplex PCR, lists solely in-frame clones and lacks some. The sample shows 600,000 to 700,000 clones, 9.5% to 15% of them seen only once. Specimen: naive CD4+ T cells from blood. The receptors were sampled from a man aged 25 to 45 with type 1 diabetes.

V is TRBV7-6 and J is TRBJ1-2; D is unclear. CDR3 length: 13 amino acids. CDR1 is SGHVS, CDR2 FNYEAQ, per germline. Trimming removed 5 bases at V and 3 bases at J, with 10 bases between. CDR3: CASSPGYDYGYTF. CDR3 nucleotides: TGTGCCAGCAGCCCGGGTTATGACTATGGCTACACCTTC.

The V gene is TRBV7-6, the J gene TRBJ2-2; 8 bases agree with TRBD1. Germline-derived CDR1 and CDR2 are SGHVS and FNYEAQ. The CDR3 consists of 15 residues. Trimming removed 5 bases from V and 5 bases from J; junction bases left unmatched: 7. Written as DNA, the CDR3 is TGTGCCAGCAGCCCAACTGACAGGGGTACCGGGGAGCTGTTTTTT. Translation: CASSPTDRGTGELFF.

The sample holds a few counts of this clone. This sequence joins TRBV4-2 and TRBJ1-2; D call uncertain. The CDR3 is 16 residues long. Trimming left V 0 bases short and J 4 bases short, with 15 bases between. Germline V gene data show CDR1 as LGHNA and CDR2 as YNFKEQ. CDR3 loop: CASSQEPRGYGYGYTF. For the CDR3, the DNA is TGTGCCAGCAGCCAAGAGCCGCGGGGATATGGCTATGGCTACACCTTC.

This clone was observed a few times. The chain joins TRBV7-2 to TRBJ2-5; 7 nucleotides agree with TRBD2. The junction had 10 bases not matched to a gene; V was cut back by 5 bases and J by 4 bases. CDR1 and CDR2 from the germline V gene are SGHTA and FQGNSA. There are 15 residues in the CDR3. The CDR3 loop reads CASSRRDYGAETQYF. CDR3 DNA sequence: TGTGCCAGCAGCCGCCGGGACTACGGGGCAGAGACCCAGTACTTC.

A few counts support this clone. J is TRBJ2-3 and V is TRBV4-2; D ambiguous. CDR3 length equals 15 residues. Germline V gene sequence: CDR1 LGHNA, CDR2 YNFKEQ. Trimming removed 0 bases at V and 4 bases at J, with 11 bases between. CDR3 in amino acids: CASSQEENNPDTQYF. DNA of the CDR3: TGTGCCAGCAGCCAAGAAGAGAATAATCCAGATACGCAGTATTTT.

In this sample, this clone turned up a few times. The CDR3: CASRPLGQGMNTEAFF. CDR3 in DNA: TGTGCCAGCAGACCGCTGGGACAGGGGATGAACACTGAAGCTTTCTTT. The chain joins TRBV7-2 to TRBJ1-1; TRBD1 matches at 10 bases. Trimming cost V 6 bases and J 0 bases; bases outside gene matches: 7. This CDR3 is built from 16 residues. CDR1 is SGHTA and CDR2 is FQGNSA in the germline V gene. The full variable domain, completed using reference TRBV7-2 and TRBJ1-1, is GAGVSQSPSNKVTEKGKDVELRCDPISGHTALYWYRQSLGQGLEFLIYFQGNSAPDKSGLPSDRFSAERTGGSVSTLTIQRTQQEDSAVYLCASRPLGQGMNTEAFFGQGTRLTVV.

The rearrangement links TRBV14 to TRBJ1-1; 7 bases are a match to TRBD1. The germline CDR1 and CDR2 sequences are SGHDN and FVKESK. CDR3 length: 16 residues. V trimming: 4 bases; J trimming: 1 base; junction bases outside the gene matches: 9. The CDR3 loop reads CASSPIRDRTNTEAFF. CDR3 DNA sequence: TGTGCCAGCAGCCCTATACGGGACAGAACGAACACTGAAGCTTTCTTT.

The genes are TRBV10-3 and TRBJ1-5; D remains unclear. The CDR3 has 15 amino acids. The V gene lost 6 bases and the J gene lost 5 bases, with 17 bases spanning the gap. Germline CDR1 ENHRY, CDR2 SYGVKD. CDR3 in amino acids: CAIRPNSGSYQPQHF. The CDR3 nucleotides read TGTGCCATCAGGCCCAATAGCGGGTCTTATCAGCCCCAGCATTTT.

The V gene is TRBV5-1, the J gene TRBJ1-4; 9 nucleotides line up with TRBD1. This CDR3 is 15 amino acids long. J was trimmed by 4 bases and V by 4 bases; bases with no gene match: 5. CDR1 and CDR2 from the germline V gene are SGHRS and YFSETQ. The CDR3 DNA is TGCGCCAGCAGCCGACTGACAGGGGGTAATGAAAAACTGTTTTTT. As protein: CASSRLTGGNEKLFF.

The CDR3 loop reads CASGTTREGSGEFF. In DNA, the CDR3 is TGTGCTAGTGGTACCACGAGGGAGGGGAGTGGGGAGTTCTTC. The chain employs TRBV12-5 and TRBJ2-1; TRBD2 matches at 7 bases. CDR1 and CDR2 (germline): LGHNT, FRNRAP. The CDR3 extends over 14 amino acids. The junction had 15 bases not matched to a gene; V was cut back by 5 bases and J by 14 bases.

This clone appeared a few times. The chain combines TRBV9 with TRBJ2-3; perhaps TRBD1 as D (5 bases). This CDR3 has 14 residues. Deletions cut 4 bases from V and 3 bases from J, with 12 bases between. Germline CDR1 and CDR2: SGDLS and YYNGEE. The CDR3 loop reads CASSPTTATDTQYF. The CDR3 bases are TGTGCCAGCAGCCCAACGACAGCAACAGATACGCAGTATTTT. Full variable domain (rest looked up from reference TRBV9 and TRBJ2-3): DSGVTQTPKHLITATGQRVTLRCSPRSGDLSVYWYQQSLDQGLQFLIQYYNGEERAKGNILERFSAQQFPDLHSELNLSSLELGDSALYFCASSPTTATDTQYFGPGTRLTVL.

The chain employs TRBV5-4 and TRBJ2-1; D gene ambiguous. Germline CDR1 SGHNT, CDR2 YYREEE (reference sequence). The V end lost 1 base, the J end lost 4 bases, and 12 bases lay between the germline ends. This CDR3 has 15 amino acids. CDR3 residues: CASSLPADVYNEQFF. The CDR3 nucleotides are TGTGCCAGCAGCTTGCCGGCAGACGTATACAATGAGCAGTTCTTC.

V is TRBV15 and J is TRBJ2-5; D gene unclear. Trimming shortened V by 0 bases and J by 0 bases, and 5 bases separated the two germline ends. Per germline, CDR1 LNHNV and CDR2 YYDKDF (reference sequence). This CDR3 contains 14 residues. The CDR3 reads CATSRDKYQETQYF. The CDR3 nucleotides read TGTGCCACCAGCAGAGACAAGTACCAAGAGACCCAGTACTTC.

This clone came up a few times. The rearrangement joins TRBV28 to TRBJ2-3, with 9 bases matching TRBD2. V shed 3 bases and J 1 base; nucleotides not matched to a gene: 8. Germline assignment: CDR1 MDHEN and CDR2 SYDVKM. CDR3 size: 17 residues. The CDR3 coding sequence is TGTGCCAGCAGTTTGGGCGGGGGGGCCTCGGGCACAGATACGCAGTATTTT. This codes for CASSLGGGASGTDTQYF. The full variable domain, completed using reference TRBV28 and TRBJ2-3, is DVKVTQSSRYLVKRTGEKVFLECVQDMDHENMFWYRQDPGLGLRLIYFSYDVKMKEKGDIPEGYSVSREKKERFSLILESASTNQTSMYLCASSLGGGASGTDTQYFGPGTRLTVL.

This chain joins TRBV7-2 and TRBJ2-7; D is possibly TRBD1 or TRBD2 (6 bases each). The CDR3 contains 15 residues. Germline assignment: CDR1 SGHTA and CDR2 FQGNSA. Deletions cut 6 bases from V and 0 bases from J, with 15 bases between. The CDR3 loop reads CASSFSGAGSYEQYF. CDR3 nucleotide sequence: TGTGCCAGCAGTTTTTCGGGGGCAGGCTCCTACGAGCAGTACTTC.

The chain links TRBV25-1 to TRBJ1-2; unclear D gene. The germline gives CDR1 MGHDK, CDR2 SYGVNS. Trimming took off 6 bases at V and 3 bases at J, with 8 bases between the two ends. This CDR3 spans 12 amino acids. The CDR3 DNA reads TGTGCCAGCAGAGAAGATGACTATGGCTACACCTTC. Residues: CASREDDYGYTF.

This chain uses TRBV9 with TRBJ2-2, with a tentative D call TRBD1 (6 bases). V lost 5 bases and J 6 bases, leaving 17 bases between the germline ends. The CDR3 length is 15 residues. Germline-derived CDR1 and CDR2 are SGDLS and YYNGEE. CDR3 in DNA: TGTGCCAGCAGTCCTGGACAGTTAACGGCCGGGGAGCTGTTTTTT. Its translation is CASSPGQLTAGELFF.